The 4 T cell receptor beta chains below come from one sample, sequenced in a study of T cells expressing NK-cell markers. TCRdb re-called the 5' RACE reads and catalogs CDR3 proteins one per entry, DNA excluded. Its clone listing holds around 100,000 distinct CDR3 sequences. Material: blood T cells: a sorted CD56 or NKG2C T cell subset, CD4+ or CD8+ T cells, or bulk PBMC T cells (not recorded which). The receptors derive from a woman between 18 and 75 years old in good health.

The chain has TRBV6-5 and TRBJ2-1; with no DNA, the TCRdb D assignment of TRBD2 cannot be verified. CDR1 is MNHEY and CDR2 is SVGAGI in the germline V gene. The CDR3 extends over 14 amino acids. The CDR3: CASSSLAGGNEQFF.

The chain has TRBV5-4 and TRBJ2-1; the TRBD2 assignment by TCRdb is unverifiable without DNA. The CDR3 totals 13 residues. The germline V gene encodes CDR1 SGHNT and CDR2 YYREEE (reference sequence). The CDR3 spells CASFGLAGGEQFF.

The chain has TRBV4-2 and TRBJ1-2; TCRdb's assignment of TRBD1 cannot be checked, as there is no DNA. The CDR3 spans 16 residues. Germline CDR1 reads LGHNA; CDR2 reads YNFKEQ. CDR3 amino acids: CASSHPGQGQTYGYTF.

The chain uses TRBV7-9 and TRBJ1-2. This CDR3 is 14 amino acids long. The germline V gene encodes CDR1 SEHNR and CDR2 FQNEAQ (reference sequence). CDR3 protein: CASSTATDIYGYTF.